This entry lists 20 T cell receptor beta chains sequenced from one sample in a study of Graves' ophthalmopathy and Graves' hyperthyroidism. Amplifying from RNA transcripts, the study obtained TCR beta CDR3 regions. First-round RT-PCR employed HTBI primers, with a second-round multiplex PCR after it. One entry per CDR3 protein, called by TCRdb with MiXCR from the multiplex PCR reads. The repertoire holds about 410,000 distinct CDR3 sequences, with approximately 20% as singletons. The sample taken for sequencing was peripheral blood. The receptors shown here come from a woman younger than 35 with Graves' ophthalmopathy.

About this clonotype: This may stem from a read error, because a much larger clone lies one nucleotide away. The gene calls are TRBV25-1 and TRBJ2-2; tentatively, D is TRBD2 (6 bases). There are 14 residues in the CDR3. Germline CDR1 reads MGHDK; CDR2 reads SYGVNS. The CDR3 loop is CASSDSRVGGDLFF. Written as DNA, the CDR3 is TGTGCCAGCAGTGACTCGAGGGTGGGCGGGGATCTGTTTTTT.

This clonotype was counted many times. The CDR3 nucleotides are TGTGCCAGCAGTTACGGGCAGTCCGAGCAGTACTTC. This encodes CASSYGQSEQYF. The chain carries TRBV6-5 and TRBJ2-7; D not certain. Germline V gene lookup returns CDR1 MNHEY and CDR2 SVGAGI. This CDR3 spans 12 amino acids. V gave up 2 bases and J gave up 6 bases, with 8 bases separating them.

Many counts were recorded for this clonotype. The chain carries TRBV5-1 and TRBJ2-2; D gene uncertain. The CDR3 consists of 17 residues. Trimming removed 0 bases at V and 3 bases at J, with 15 bases between. In germline, CDR1 is SGHRS, CDR2 YFSETQ. CDR3 DNA sequence: TGCGCCAGCAGCTTGGGGCCGTTTACCCTTTACACCGGGGAGCTGTTTTTT. Residues: CASSLGPFTLYTGELFF. Filled out from reference TRBV5-1 and TRBJ2-2, the complete variable domain reads KAGVTQTPRYLIKTRGQQVTLSCSPISGHRSVSWYQQTPGQGLQFLFEYFSETQRNKGNFPGRFSGRQFSNSRSEMNVSTLELGDSALYLCASSLGPFTLYTGELFFGEGSRLTVL.

This clonotype was observed a few times. J is TRBJ1-1 and V is TRBV6-1; weak D call: TRBD1 (5 bases). The CDR3 extends over 12 amino acids. The germline gives CDR1 MNHNS, CDR2 SASEGT. V was shortened by 7 bases and J by 11 bases, with 17 bases between the two germline ends. The CDR3 is CASTTRGEDAFF. The CDR3 DNA follows: TGTGCCAGCACCACGCGAGGGGAAGACGCTTTCTTT.

This clonotype was detected many times. This chain links TRBV30 with TRBJ1-3, with a tentative D call TRBD1 (5 bases). Trimming cost V 0 bases and J 0 bases, with 12 bases left between them. CDR1 and CDR2 from the germline V gene are GTSNPN and SVGIG (reference sequence). The CDR3 has 16 amino acids. CDR3 residues: CAWSVGRANSGNTIYF. The CDR3 bases are TGTGCCTGGAGTGTGGGCAGGGCGAACTCTGGAAACACCATATATTTT. Full variable domain (outside the CDR3, taken from reference TRBV30 and TRBJ1-3): SQTIHQWPATLVQPVGSPLSLECTVEGTSNPNLYWYRQAAGRGLQLLFYSVGIGQISSEVPQNLSASRPQDRQFILSSKKLLLSDSGFYLCAWSVGRANSGNTIYFGEGSWLTVV.

This clonotype came up many times. The gene calls are TRBV5-5 and TRBJ2-5; 8 bases align to TRBD2. Trimming took 2 bases from V and 1 from J; bases not matched to a gene: 4. The CDR3 is 15 residues long. In germline, CDR1 is SGHKS, CDR2 YYEKEE (reference sequence). The CDR3 reads CASSFGAGGQETQYF. CDR3 bases: TGTGCCAGCAGCTTCGGCGCGGGGGGCCAAGAGACCCAGTACTTC.

In its sample, this clonotype was seen many times. The genes are TRBV19 and TRBJ1-5, with 12 bases identical to TRBD1. The CDR3 consists of 19 residues. Trimming took 5 bases from V and 3 from J; bases not matched to a gene: 14. Per germline, CDR1 LNHDA and CDR2 SQIVND (reference sequence). The CDR3, as DNA: TGTGCCAGTAGTTCAGGTGTGGGACAGGGGGCCGTCTACAATCAGCCCCAGCATTTT. Translation gives CASSSGVGQGAVYNQPQHF.

This clonotype occurred many times. The rearrangement joins TRBV5-1 to TRBJ1-1; unclear D gene. Germline assignment: CDR1 SGHRS and CDR2 YFSETQ. V gave up 3 bases and J gave up 3 bases, with 9 bases separating them. The CDR3 totals 13 residues. The CDR3 here is CASSSRVDTEAFF. DNA for the CDR3: TGCGCCAGCAGCTCCCGGGTGGACACTGAAGCTTTCTTT.

This clonotype was found many times. This sequence joins TRBV6-1 and TRBJ2-7; 9 bases match TRBD1. This CDR3 is built from 15 residues. The junction had 10 bases not matched to a gene; V was cut back by 6 bases and J by 4 bases. CDR1 and CDR2 (germline): MNHNS, SASEGT. As DNA, the CDR3 is TGTGCCAGCAGGGCCTCCCGGGACAGGGAGTACGAGCAGTACTTC. It codes for CASRASRDREYEQYF.

This clonotype was recorded at least ten times. This rearrangement joins TRBV4-2 to TRBJ1-3, with D hard to call. The CDR3 length is 18 residues. Trimming cost V 1 base and J 0 bases, with 16 bases left between them. Germline V gives CDR1 LGHNA, CDR2 YNFKEQ. The CDR3 reads CASSQASTGRTSGNTIYF. Written as DNA, the CDR3 is TGTGCCAGCAGCCAAGCCTCAACGGGCAGGACCTCTGGAAACACCATATATTTT.

In the case of this clonotype: Since a much larger clone is just one base distant, this may be a read error. The chain has TRBV19 and TRBJ1-1; D remains ambiguous. This CDR3 comprises 13 residues. Germline CDR1 LNHDA, CDR2 SQIVND (reference sequence). Trimming stripped 2 bases from V and 1 base from J, with 5 bases between. For the CDR3, the DNA is TGTGCCAGTAGTATAAGGCGGAACACTGAAGCTTTCTTT. As protein: CASSIRRNTEAFF.

This clonotype has a count of ten or more. The V call is TRBV4-3, the J call TRBJ2-2; D not resolved. CDR1 is LGHNA, CDR2 YSLEER, per germline. Trimming took 0 bases from V and 0 from J, leaving 11 bases between them. This CDR3 is built from 17 residues. In DNA, the CDR3 is TGCGCCAGCAGCCAAGATCGGGCAGGACCGAACACCGGGGAGCTGTTTTTT. Its protein product is CASSQDRAGPNTGELFF.

This clonotype came up many times. The chain couples TRBV4-1 to TRBJ2-7; D is perhaps TRBD2 (6 bases). Germline V CDR1 and CDR2: MGHRA, YSYEKL. Trimming removed 1 base at V and 2 bases at J, with 15 bases between. The CDR3 runs 16 residues. CDR3 nucleotides: TGCGCCAGCAGCCAAGGACCCGGGAGAGGCCCCTACGAGCAGTACTTC. As protein: CASSQGPGRGPYEQYF.

This clonotype was observed at least ten times. V and J are TRBV19 and TRBJ2-5; D not certain. V was cut by 7 bases and J by 1 base, with 13 bases left in between. The CDR3 runs to 14 residues. Germline V gene lookup returns CDR1 LNHDA and CDR2 SQIVND (reference sequence). CDR3 residues: CASTEGWGQETQYF. The CDR3 nucleotides are TGTGCCAGTACCGAAGGGTGGGGCCAAGAGACCCAGTACTTC.

This clonotype was counted at least ten times. This chain uses TRBV12-3 or TRBV12-4 with TRBJ2-2; 7 bases agree with TRBD1. The V gene end was trimmed by 5 bases and the J gene end by 5 bases; junction bases not matched to a gene: 11. The CDR3 covers 16 residues. The chain's CDR3 is CASSLDRVVRTGELFF. In DNA, the CDR3 is TGTGCCAGCAGTCTAGACAGGGTCGTACGGACCGGGGAGCTGTTTTTT.

This clonotype was seen many times. The chain links TRBV20-1 to TRBJ1-2; 9 positions agree with TRBD1. The CDR3 runs to 15 residues. CDR1 is DFQATT and CDR2 is SNEGSKA in the germline V gene (reference sequence). The ends lost 6 bases at V and 6 bases at J; junction bases unmatched: 14. The CDR3 is CSAPGLTGGADGYTF. The CDR3 nucleotides are TGCAGTGCCCCGGGGTTGACAGGGGGTGCGGATGGCTACACCTTC.

The table lists this clonotype with a few counts. V and J are TRBV28 and TRBJ2-7, with 8 bases matching TRBD2. CDR1 and CDR2 from the germline V gene are MDHEN and SYDVKM. CDR3 length: 14 residues. With 9 bases clipped from V and 0 bases from J, the junction kept 7 bases outside the gene matches. The CDR3 DNA sequence: TGTGCCAGTAAGATCGGGGGGGTCTCCTACGAGCAGTACTTC. Protein: CASKIGGVSYEQYF. Complete variable domain (other parts from reference TRBV28 and TRBJ2-7): DVKVTQSSRYLVKRTGEKVFLECVQDMDHENMFWYRQDPGLGLRLIYFSYDVKMKEKGDIPEGYSVSREKKERFSLILESASTNQTSMYLCASKIGGVSYEQYFGPGTRLTVT.

The chain employs TRBV29-1 and TRBJ2-7; 8 bases are shared with TRBD1. Germline trimming cut 6 bases from V and 5 bases from J; bases unmatched to any gene: 3. The CDR3 has 11 amino acids. Germline CDR1 and CDR2: SQVTM and ANQGSEA. CDR3 protein: CSVLDRDEQYF. The CDR3 nucleotides are TGCAGCGTCTTGGACAGGGACGAGCAGTACTTC.

This chain joins TRBV4-1 and TRBJ1-1; unclear D gene. This CDR3 has 14 residues. Trimming removed 3 bases at V and 0 bases at J, with 8 bases between. Per germline, CDR1 MGHRA and CDR2 YSYEKL. The CDR3 DNA is TGCGCCAGCAGCCAGGTAGCAGTGAACACTGAAGCTTTCTTT. Its translation is CASSQVAVNTEAFF.

This clonotype was observed at least ten times. This rearrangement joins TRBV28 to TRBJ2-5; TRBD1 might be the D (5 bases). There are 13 residues in the CDR3. V gave up 5 bases and J gave up 7 bases, with 14 bases separating them. The germline gives CDR1 MDHEN, CDR2 SYDVKM. The CDR3 sequence is CASSPTDRLTQYF. The CDR3 nucleotides read TGTGCCAGCAGTCCGACAGATCGGTTGACCCAGTACTTC.